These 3 T cell receptor beta chains originate from one sample sequenced in a study of blood T cell repertoires in COVID-19. Method: immunoSEQ multiplex PCR; TCRdb's copy keeps in-frame clones and lacks some. The sample includes over 200,000 clones, about 89% of them seen just once. Sequenced material: peripheral blood. Receptors were obtained from a man between 35 and 55 years old who had recovered from COVID-19.

The J gene is TRBJ1-2, the V gene TRBV2; 9 positions match TRBD1. The CDR3 sequence is 18 residues long. Germline-derived CDR1 and CDR2 are SNHLY and FYNNEI. Trimming cost V 3 bases and J 3 bases; bases outside gene matches: 14. The CDR3 protein is CASSDSQRTGGLYYGYTF. Written as DNA, the CDR3 is TGTGCCAGCAGTGATTCCCAGCGTACAGGGGGCCTCTACTATGGCTACACCTTC.

J is TRBJ2-2 and V is TRBV6-4; no clear D. The CDR3 has 13 residues. V was pared by 8 bases and J by 6 bases, with 13 bases between. CDR1 and CDR2 (germline): MRHNA, SNTAGT. The CDR3 sequence is CASGKEMSGELFF. Here the CDR3 DNA reads TGTGCCAGCGGCAAGGAGATGTCCGGGGAGCTGTTTTTT.

The chain uses TRBV7-9 and TRBJ2-2; 10 bases line up with TRBD1. Germline CDR1 SEHNR, CDR2 FQNEAQ (reference sequence). This CDR3 has 17 residues. V was clipped by 5 bases and J by 3 bases; unmatched bases: 9. DNA for the CDR3: TGTGCCAGCAGCCCGAGGGACAGGGGCCTTTACACCGGGGAGCTGTTTTTT. This gives the protein CASSPRDRGLYTGELFF.